The TCR beta chain described here comes from a study of graft-versus-host responses after intestinal transplantation (dated by TCRdb to 2020 to 2022). Broadly, across the study: The transplants that recipients received were multivisceral, liver-intestinal, or isolated intestinal. Anti-thymocyte globulin induction was given to all recipients, followed by maintenance tacrolimus and steroids for approximately three years. Graft-versus-host and host-versus-graft alloreactive T cell clones were tracked in the graft, circulation and bone marrow after intestinal transplantation using bulk TCR-beta CDR3 sequencing. To identify alloreactive clones, pre-transplant mixed lymphocyte reaction products were sequenced and compared with unstimulated pre-transplant donor and recipient T cells. The cohort enrolled about two dozen intestinal transplant recipients, one of whom was a retransplant, and a few patients without pretransplant specimens were excluded. Donor T cell macrochimerism was defined as a peak of at least 4% donor T cells among recipient peripheral blood mononuclear cells. Rather than going through the commercial service, samples from a few later patients were sequenced in-house on an Illumina MiSeq and processed with MiXCR.

Blood samples were collected up to 4 times in the first month after transplant and then at least monthly when available. Library preparation used the immunoSEQ multiplex PCR assay. High-throughput TCR-beta CDR3 sequencing of genomic DNA from most patients was performed by Adaptive Biotechnologies. As for the authors' bioinformatics: TCR sequencing data for roughly 18 patients were retrieved from Adaptive's ImmunoSEQ software; three other patients were processed with MiXCR and VDJtools. Because the origin of CDR3 nucleotide sequences shared between donor and recipient could not be assigned, those sequences were removed. To be classed as alloreactive, a clone needed at least 2-fold expansion over unstimulated cells and a minimum CFSE-low frequency of 0.002% (template counts) or 0.001% (read counts). A clone was considered mappable if detected in the sequenced pre-transplant spleen, lymph node, or MLR CFSE-low populations of the donor or recipient. The cumulative frequency of alloreactive clones was calculated as a percentage of all sequences, weighted by copy number. The immuneACCESS repertoire file appears here via TCRdb, limited to in-frame rearrangements. These files lack a portion of the clones; in checked studies, under half of the deficit traces to unresolved V genes, and the cause of the others is not known. V and J calls and clone size are given by that table; D and trimming were obtained from the DNA. The sample table records just over 20,000 clones; roughly 92% of these occur just once. The ten largest account for about 45% of the sample.

The full study reports these points: GvH clones were detected in recipient bone marrow, and some appeared earlier in ileal mucosa or blood, consistent with an intestinal mucosal origin. In patients with donor T cell macrochimerism, the allografts had high GvH to HvG T cell clonal ratios. The conclusions were limited by the relatively low number and heterogeneity of the intestinal transplant patients. Early after transplant, peak levels of circulating GvH clones were associated with declines in HvG clones.

Sequences SQVTM (CDR1) and ANQGSEA (CDR2) are obtained from the germline V gene. Its CDR3 holds 15 amino acids, cysteine through phenylalanine. Just the 45-base CDR3 DNA is kept, in frame starting at base 1. Compared with germline, V lacks 6 bases and J lacks 0 bases; bases without a gene match: 11. Points on this clone: Its cognate antigen has yet to be identified. No base qualities exist here, and no much larger clone lies one base off it.

The source of this sequence is a human patient who received an intestinal transplant, so some T cells may come from the graft donor. This receptor chain uses TRBV29-1 and TRBJ2-7; TRBD1 lines up with 7 middle nucleotides. The sample consisted of PBMCs, taken about 260 days after intestinal transplant. Read as DNA, the sequence is TGCAGCGTGGGGCTAGACAGGGCCCTCTCCTACGAGCAGTACTTC. This is translated as CSVGLDRALSYEQYF.